The 31 T cell receptor beta chains given below trace back to one sample, sequenced in a study. The sorted Tregs were CD4+CD25+CD127-/low cells. TCRdb fed the 5' RACE reads into MiXCR, producing one record per CDR3 protein. In the table there are 7,000 to 9,000 distinct CDR3 sequences, just under 55% of which are singletons. The material sequenced was Tregs sorted from a lymph node. These receptors were collected from a female donor with breast cancer.

The CDR3 DNA follows: TGTGCCAGCAGCCAAGGACTAGCGGGAGCAGGTACGCAGTATTTT. It is translated as CASSQGLAGAGTQYF. The J gene is TRBJ2-3, the V gene TRBV4-2; 12 positions match TRBD2. V gave up 1 base and J gave up 8 bases; unmatched junction bases: 4. Germline V gene data show CDR1 as LGHNA and CDR2 as YNFKEQ. The CDR3 covers 15 residues.

The V gene is TRBV6-2 or TRBV6-3, the J gene TRBJ2-2; D gene ambiguous. Trimming stripped 3 bases from V and 3 bases from J, with 5 bases between. Germline CDR1 is MNHEY and CDR2 is SVGEGT. The CDR3 consists of 13 residues. Written as DNA, the CDR3 is TGTGCCAGCAGTTATCTGCACACCGGGGAGCTGTTTTTT. It codes for CASSYLHTGELFF.

Relative to its sample, this clonotype is medium-sized. CDR3 in amino acids: CSATRPGRTNTEAFF. The DNA of the CDR3 is TGCAGTGCTACCCGACCCGGCAGGACGAACACTGAAGCTTTCTTT. This chain connects TRBV20-1 to TRBJ1-1; no firm D call. Germline CDR1 DFQATT, CDR2 SNEGSKA (reference sequence). The CDR3 sequence is 15 residues long. The V end was cut by 4 bases, the J end by 1 base, with 16 bases between.

The chain carries TRBV7-3 and TRBJ2-1; D ambiguous. CDR3 size: 13 residues. From germline, CDR1 is SGHTA and CDR2 FQGTGA. Trimming removed 3 bases at V and 6 bases at J, with 9 bases between. This CDR3 reads CASSLDASNEQFF. CDR3 coding DNA: TGTGCCAGCAGCTTGGATGCTAGCAATGAGCAGTTCTTC.

This clonotype counts as medium-sized. The chain employs TRBV12-3 or TRBV12-4 and TRBJ1-5, with D perhaps TRBD1 (5 bases). The CDR3 runs 13 residues. V was shortened by 6 bases and J by 11 bases, with 17 bases between the two germline ends. The CDR3: CASRAGTGVAQHF. CDR3 coding DNA: TGTGCCAGCAGGGCGGGTACGGGGGTGGCCCAGCATTTT.

V gene TRBV12-3 or TRBV12-4 combines with J gene TRBJ2-1; D not certain. There are 15 residues in the CDR3. V was cut by 5 bases and J by 5 bases, with 16 bases left in between. The CDR3 DNA sequence: TGTGCCAGCAGTCGAATGGCGCAGATAAACAATGAGCAGTTCTTC. Its protein is CASSRMAQINNEQFF.

CDR3 bases: TGTGCCACCAGTCCAACCGGGATCGGGCGGTCAATTACGCAGTATTTT. It encodes CATSPTGIGRSITQYF. The chain is built from TRBV24-1 and TRBJ2-3; D perhaps matches TRBD2 (5 bases). The CDR3 totals 16 residues. CDR1 is KGHDR and CDR2 is SFDVKD in the germline V gene. V was cut by 6 bases and J by 8 bases, with 23 bases left in between.

This clonotype was recorded a few times. This sequence joins TRBV20-1 and TRBJ1-1; unclear D gene. Germline V gene lookup returns CDR1 DFQATT and CDR2 SNEGSKA (reference sequence). The CDR3 totals 12 residues. V was clipped by 3 bases and J by 0 bases, with 5 bases between them. The DNA of the CDR3 is TGCAGTGCTAGGTATTTGAACACTGAAGCTTTCTTT. Translating it yields CSARYLNTEAFF.

The V call is TRBV6-1, the J call TRBJ2-7, with 7 bases matching TRBD1. Per germline, CDR1 MNHNS and CDR2 SASEGT. V shed 8 bases and J 7 bases; nucleotides not matched to a gene: 11. The CDR3 spans 13 residues. The CDR3 reads CASSTSPGGEQYF. The CDR3 bases are TGTGCCAGCTCGACAAGCCCAGGGGGAGAGCAGTACTTC.

CDR3 DNA: TGTGCCAGCAGTTACTCCTATTCTAGCACAGATACGCAGTATTTT. Protein sequence: CASSYSYSSTDTQYF. The chain employs TRBV6-5 and TRBJ2-3, with D unclear. The germline gives CDR1 MNHEY, CDR2 SVGAGI. The CDR3 extends over 15 amino acids. V was trimmed by 0 bases and J by 0 bases, leaving 7 bases between them.

This clonotype has only a few counts. The chain employs TRBV20-1 and TRBJ2-3; 9 positions agree with TRBD2. V shed 5 bases and J 8 bases; nucleotides not matched to a gene: 8. CDR3 length equals 13 residues. Germline assignment: CDR1 DFQATT and CDR2 SNEGSKA (reference sequence). This CDR3 reads CSALAGDGGTQYF. The CDR3 DNA sequence: TGCAGTGCTTTAGCGGGAGATGGCGGTACGCAGTATTTT.

The V call is TRBV27, the J call TRBJ2-1; no reliable D call. V was pared by 0 bases and J by 9 bases, with 21 bases between. The germline V gene has CDR1 MNHEY and CDR2 SMNVEV (reference sequence). This CDR3 spans 17 amino acids. CDR3 nucleotide sequence: TGTGCCAGCAGTTTATCGGTGTTTGCAGTCCCCAGGTCTGAGCAGTTCTTC. The encoded protein is CASSLSVFAVPRSEQFF.

V and J are TRBV20-1 and TRBJ2-3, with a tentative D call TRBD2 (5 bases). V lost 3 bases to trimming and J lost 8 bases, with 9 bases between them. The CDR3 has 11 amino acids. Germline CDR1 and CDR2: DFQATT and SNEGSKA (reference sequence). The CDR3 loop is CSARGDATQYF. The CDR3 DNA reads TGCAGTGCTAGGGGAGACGCTACGCAGTATTTT.

The table lists this clonotype with a few counts. The chain joins TRBV7-8 to TRBJ2-7, with TRBD2 identical over 9 bases. In germline, CDR1 is SGHVS, CDR2 FQNEAQ. The ends lost 6 bases at V and 6 bases at J; junction bases unmatched: 15. This CDR3 region has 16 residues. The CDR3 nucleotides read TGTGCCAGCAGTTTCGGGACTAGCCAGAAAACGGGCGAGCAGTACGTC. Protein sequence: CASSFGTSQKTGEQYV.

This chain uses TRBV6-1 with TRBJ2-3, with 11 bases lining up with TRBD2. CDR1 is MNHNS, CDR2 SASEGT, per germline. The CDR3 spans 15 residues. J gave up 2 bases and V 6 bases, and 4 bases lay outside the gene matches. In DNA, the CDR3 is TGTGCCAGCAGGGCGACTAGCGGGGTCACAGATACGCAGTATTTT. This codes for CASRATSGVTDTQYF.

The rearrangement uses TRBV20-1 and TRBJ1-3, with D unresolved. The germline CDR1 and CDR2 sequences are DFQATT and SNEGSKA (reference sequence). Between the trimmed V and J ends, which lost 1 base and 0 bases, there was a span of 22 bases. This CDR3 is 19 amino acids long. In DNA, the CDR3 is TGCAGTGCTAGAGGTCCTCCCCGGGAGCAGAACCCCTCTGGAAACACCATATATTTT. It codes for CSARGPPREQNPSGNTIYF.

The chain uses TRBV6-2 or TRBV6-3 and TRBJ2-1; 12 bases map to TRBD2. Germline V gives CDR1 MNHEY, CDR2 SVGEGT. CDR3 length: 15 residues. The V and J ends lost 5 bases and 9 bases, in that order; junction bases with no gene match: 8. The CDR3 protein is CASSPGLAGSAEQFF. The CDR3 DNA follows: TGTGCCAGCAGTCCCGGACTAGCGGGATCTGCTGAGCAGTTCTTC.

The V call is TRBV4-2, the J call TRBJ2-3, with 7 nucleotides matching TRBD1. V shed 0 bases and J 7 bases; nucleotides not matched to a gene: 7. Germline V gene lookup returns CDR1 LGHNA and CDR2 YNFKEQ. The CDR3 contains 15 residues. CDR3 DNA: TGTGCCAGCAGCCAAGAGACAGGGAAGCTGAATACGCAGTATTTT. Its translation is CASSQETGKLNTQYF.

The chain employs TRBV20-1 and TRBJ1-5; D is undetermined. Germline CDR1 is DFQATT and CDR2 is SNEGSKA (reference sequence). The CDR3 runs to 13 residues. Trimming shortened V by 6 bases and J by 11 bases, and 20 bases separated the two germline ends. The chain's CDR3 is CSAPDGVGSAQHF. CDR3 sequence (DNA): TGCAGTGCCCCTGACGGAGTGGGCAGCGCCCAGCATTTT.

V usage is TRBV20-1 and J usage is TRBJ1-6, with no clear D. The CDR3 sequence is 12 residues long. Germline values: CDR1 DFQATT, CDR2 SNEGSKA (reference sequence). Trimming took off 3 bases at V and 6 bases at J, with 6 bases between the two ends. CDR3 region: CSARTPNSPLHF. The CDR3 DNA sequence: TGCAGTGCTAGGACCCCTAATTCACCCCTCCACTTT.

The rearrangement links TRBV20-1 to TRBJ2-7; 9 bases line up with TRBD1. CDR1 is DFQATT and CDR2 is SNEGSKA in the germline V gene (reference sequence). The V segment lost 4 bases and the J segment 5 bases; nucleotides outside the gene matches: 6. The CDR3 runs 13 residues. In nucleotides, the CDR3 is TGCAGTGCTATGGACAGGGGTTTCGACGAGCAGTACTTC. Translating gives CSAMDRGFDEQYF.

This clonotype was found a few times. The rearrangement uses TRBV12-3 or TRBV12-4 and TRBJ1-5; possibly TRBD1 for D (6 bases). Between the trimmed V and J ends, which lost 5 bases and 3 bases, there was a span of 11 bases. This CDR3 has 14 residues. The CDR3 spells CASSPTGSNQPQHF. DNA of the CDR3: TGTGCCAGCAGTCCAACAGGGTCCAATCAGCCCCAGCATTTT.

The chain is built from TRBV5-1 and TRBJ1-1, with unresolved D. This CDR3 region has 16 residues. In germline, CDR1 is SGHRS, CDR2 YFSETQ. V was pared by 0 bases and J by 8 bases, with 20 bases between. CDR3 in DNA: TGCGCCAGCAGCTTGGCCGGTCTAAGGTCTAGGGTCGAAGCTTTCTTT. The encoded protein is CASSLAGLRSRVEAFF.

This clonotype was detected a few times. This chain joins TRBV12-3 or TRBV12-4 and TRBJ2-7, with 13 bases fitting TRBD2. This CDR3 has 14 amino acids. With V trimmed by 4 bases and J by 4 bases, 1 base remained unmatched. The CDR3 sequence: CASSWTSGSYEQYV. The CDR3 DNA sequence: TGTGCCAGCAGTTGGACTAGCGGGAGTTACGAGCAGTACGTC.

V and J are TRBV5-6 and TRBJ2-2, with D possibly being TRBD2 (6 bases). Trimming left V 8 bases short and J 1 base short, with 18 bases between. This CDR3 is built from 16 residues. Germline V CDR1 and CDR2: SGHDT, YYEEEE. The CDR3 coding sequence is TGTGCCAGTAAGTTGAATGCGGGAAAGAACACCGGGGAGCTGTTTTTT. This sequence encodes CASKLNAGKNTGELFF.

The CDR3 loop is CASSSDGYNEQFF. The CDR3 bases are TGTGCCAGCAGCTCGGACGGCTACAATGAGCAGTTCTTC. The V call is TRBV7-6, the J call TRBJ2-1; no definite D call. CDR3 length: 13 amino acids. V shed 4 bases and J shed 3 bases, with 7 bases lying between them. Germline V gene sequence: CDR1 SGHVS, CDR2 FNYEAQ.

This chain uses TRBV4-2 with TRBJ1-2; D is unresolved. V was trimmed by 1 base and J by 2 bases, leaving 5 bases between them. Germline V lookup: CDR1 LGHNA, CDR2 YNFKEQ. The CDR3 is made up of 13 amino acids. The CDR3 is CASSQVGNYGYTF. Written as DNA, the CDR3 is TGTGCCAGCAGCCAAGTAGGGAACTATGGCTACACCTTC.

The V call is TRBV9, the J call TRBJ2-1; TRBD1 matches 9 bases. Germline V lookup: CDR1 SGDLS, CDR2 YYNGEE. The CDR3 is 16 residues long. Trimming took 4 bases from V and 10 from J; bases not matched to a gene: 15. CDR3 residues: CASSPRGDRVVREQFF. The CDR3, as DNA: TGTGCCAGCAGCCCCAGAGGGGACAGGGTGGTCCGCGAGCAGTTCTTC.

This clonotype occurred a few times. The chain employs TRBV6-2 or TRBV6-3 and TRBJ2-1; no clear D. With the DNA end fitting TRBJ2-7 better, the J assignment may be wrong. The CDR3 consists of 12 residues. The V gene's germline CDR1 is MNHEY and CDR2 SVGEGT. The CDR3 loop reads CASSAYLREQYF. CDR3 sequence (DNA): TGTGCCAGCTCAGCCTACCTACGCGAGCAGTACTTC.

About this clonotype itself: One junction end does not reproduce the germline sequence, and a read error may be involved. The rearrangement links TRBV7-9 to TRBJ2-3; no clear D. CDR1 is SEHNR, CDR2 FQNEAQ, per germline (reference sequence). The CDR3 consists of 13 residues. CDR3 DNA sequence: TGTGCCAGTAGCTCCCAAGACCCAGATACGCAGTATTTT. Translating it yields CASSSQDPDTQYF.

This sequence joins TRBV5-1 and TRBJ2-1; a weak D match, TRBD1 (5 bases). Germline CDR1 reads SGHRS; CDR2 reads YFSETQ. The length of the CDR3 is 15 residues. Deletions cut 2 bases from V and 0 bases from J, with 9 bases between. CDR3 sequence: CASSFTGNSYNEQFF. The DNA for the CDR3 is TGCGCCAGCAGCTTTACAGGAAACTCCTACAATGAGCAGTTCTTC.